This T cell receptor (beta chain) was observed in a study of neoadjuvant anti-PD-1 for oral cavity cancer. As for the study in general: Patients without progression got a fourth dose around day 43.

This CDR3 contains 14 residues. J lost 8 bases, V lost 4 bases, and 8 bases had no gene match. CDR1 and CDR2 (germline): SGHNT, YYREEE (reference sequence). These newly diagnosed stage II-IVA oral cavity squamous cell carcinoma patients had no prior systemic or radiation treatment. PBMCs were not maintained or expanded in culture before analysis. Findings and limits, study-wide: Post-nivolumab, blood T cell clonality was significantly elevated in non-responders.

A note on this clone: Its antigen is currently unknown.

This table comes from immunoSEQ multiplex PCR, and its TCRdb copy is limited to in-frame clones, with some not included. Among 70,000 to 95,000 clones listed, about 84% were seen once. The rearrangement links TRBV5-4 to TRBJ2-1; TRBD2 aligns across 8 bases. Sequences were derived from PBMCs, sampled before nivolumab (anti-PD-1) treatment. The sequence came from a person aged 35-79 years with oral cavity squamous cell carcinoma. CDR3 in DNA: TGTGCCAGCAGCGCCATAGCGGGATCGGATGAGCAGTTCTTC. It codes for CASSAIAGSDEQFF.